The 9 T cell receptor beta chains below come from one sample, sequenced in a study of blood T cell repertoires in COVID-19 (dated by TCRdb to about 2020). Library construction relied on the immunoSEQ multiplex PCR assay. The immuneACCESS repertoire file appears here via TCRdb, limited to in-frame rearrangements. These files lack a portion of the clones; in checked studies, under half of the deficit traces to unresolved V genes, and the cause of the others is not known. A total of roughly 250,000 clones appear in this sample, 70% to 85% of them only once. The ten most abundant clones make up 0.87% of the sample. Sequencing was carried out using peripheral blood. The source of these receptors is a human donor with COVID-19, enrolled during active disease. The donor label of this sample is uncertain.

This chain connects TRBV30 to TRBJ2-2; 11 nucleotides align to TRBD2. CDR1 GTSNPN and CDR2 SVGIG come from the germline V gene (reference sequence). CDR3 length equals 14 residues. The V gene end was trimmed by 3 bases and the J gene end by 4 bases; junction bases not matched to a gene: 1. This chain's CDR3 is CAWRTSGSTGELFF. The CDR3 nucleotides are TGTGCCTGGAGAACTAGCGGGAGCACCGGGGAGCTGTTTTTT.

The V gene is TRBV19, the J gene TRBJ1-4, with TRBD1 identical over 10 bases. The ends lost 5 bases at V and 8 bases at J; junction bases unmatched: 8. The CDR3 sequence is 15 residues long. The V gene's germline CDR1 is LNHDA and CDR2 SQIVND (reference sequence). The CDR3 loop reads CASSVGQGDWEKLFF. CDR3 coding DNA: TGTGCCAGTAGTGTCGGACAGGGGGATTGGGAAAAACTGTTTTTT.

This clone occurred once. The chain uses TRBV2 and TRBJ2-7, with 8 bases matching TRBD1. Germline V gives CDR1 SNHLY, CDR2 FYNNEI. The CDR3 spans 13 residues. J gave up 3 bases and V 9 bases, and 7 bases lay outside the gene matches. CDR3: CASPGGQYYEQYF. In DNA form, the CDR3 reads TGTGCCAGTCCAGGGGGCCAATACTACGAGCAGTACTTC.

This clone was seen more than once but under ten times. CDR3 protein: CASSLERGGGYTF. The CDR3 region has the DNA TGTGCCAGCAGCTTAGAACGGGGTGGAGGCTACACCTTC. The chain has TRBV11-2 and TRBJ1-2; no clear D gene. This CDR3 is 13 amino acids long. Trimming removed 0 bases from V and 8 bases from J, with 10 bases in between. Germline values: CDR1 SGHAT, CDR2 FQNNGV.

The rearrangement joins TRBV29-1 to TRBJ1-5; D may be TRBD1 (5 bases). Germline V gene lookup returns CDR1 SQVTM and CDR2 ANQGSEA. The CDR3 length is 14 residues. V dropped 4 bases and J dropped 4 bases, with 14 bases sitting between them. The CDR3 DNA sequence: TGCAGCGTTGCTGGGCAGGGAACGAATCAGCCCCAGCATTTT. Protein product: CSVAGQGTNQPQHF.

This rearrangement joins TRBV30 to TRBJ2-1; 10 bases are a match to TRBD2. The J segment lost 9 bases and the V segment lost 1 base, leaving 3 bases of the junction unmatched. Germline V gene lookup returns CDR1 GTSNPN and CDR2 SVGIG (reference sequence). CDR3 size: 13 residues. The CDR3 sequence: CAWSGTSGGEQFF. For the CDR3, the DNA is TGTGCCTGGAGTGGGACTAGCGGAGGTGAGCAGTTCTTC. Complete variable domain (other parts from reference TRBV30 and TRBJ2-1): SQTIHQWPATLVQPVGSPLSLECTVEGTSNPNLYWYRQAAGRGLQLLFYSVGIGQISSEVPQNLSASRPQDRQFILSSKKLLLSDSGFYLCAWSGTSGGEQFFGPGTRLTVL.

The chain couples TRBV28 to TRBJ2-7, with a weak D call TRBD1 (6 bases). The CDR3 loop spans 16 amino acids. Germline V lookup: CDR1 MDHEN, CDR2 SYDVKM. V was pared by 4 bases and J by 4 bases, with 20 bases between. CDR3 bases: TGTGCCAGCAGTTCGGTGAGTCGCGGACAGCGTTACGAGCAGTACTTC. Residues: CASSSVSRGQRYEQYF.

The gene calls are TRBV7-9 and TRBJ1-1; 8 bases are a match to TRBD1. Germline loops: CDR1 SEHNR, CDR2 FQNEAQ (reference sequence). J was trimmed by 6 bases and V by 5 bases; bases with no gene match: 11. The CDR3 is made up of 15 amino acids. CDR3 sequence (DNA): TGTGCCAGCAGCCCGCTGACAGGGGTTTCATCTGAAGCTTTCTTT. Amino acid sequence: CASSPLTGVSSEAFF.

V is TRBV7-2 and J is TRBJ1-4; 8 bases are shared with TRBD1. The CDR3 is 15 residues long. CDR1 is SGHTA and CDR2 is FQGNSA in the germline V gene. V lost 4 bases and J lost 4; bases outside the gene matches: 5. This CDR3 reads CASSSGTGLNEKLFF. The CDR3 region has the DNA TGTGCCAGCAGCTCGGGGACAGGACTTAATGAAAAACTGTTTTTT.